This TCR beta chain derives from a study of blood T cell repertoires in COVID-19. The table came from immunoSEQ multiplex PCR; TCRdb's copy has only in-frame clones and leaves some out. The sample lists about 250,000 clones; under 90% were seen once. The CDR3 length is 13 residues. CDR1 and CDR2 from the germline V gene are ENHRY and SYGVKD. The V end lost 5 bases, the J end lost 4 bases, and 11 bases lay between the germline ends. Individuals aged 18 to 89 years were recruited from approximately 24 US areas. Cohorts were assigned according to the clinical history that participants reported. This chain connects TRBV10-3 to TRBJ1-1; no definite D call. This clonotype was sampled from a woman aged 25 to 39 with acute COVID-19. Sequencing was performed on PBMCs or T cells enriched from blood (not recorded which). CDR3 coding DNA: TGTGCCATCAGTCCAAACTTGCTCACTGAAGCTTTCTTT. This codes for CAISPNLLTEAFF.